One and the same sample provided the 8 T cell receptor beta chains below, sequenced in a study of cytomegalovirus exposure and HLA in healthy donors. PCR amplification relied on 60 Vbeta primers (plus 13 Jbeta primers). Assay used: immunoSEQ multiplex PCR; TCRdb lists only in-frame clones, some missing. The sample has approximately 150,000 clones; around four fifths are singletons. Sequenced input: PBMCs. These receptors all come from a man aged 25-40 years in good health and CMV-seronegative.

The chain employs TRBV29-1 and TRBJ2-3; 11 nucleotides align to TRBD1. The CDR3 sequence is 17 residues long. Trimming cost V 8 bases and J 0 bases; bases outside gene matches: 13. CDR1 SQVTM and CDR2 ANQGSEA come from the germline V gene. CDR3 region: CSSWGTGGLPSTDTQYF. The CDR3 DNA follows: TGCAGCTCCTGGGGGACAGGGGGACTTCCTAGCACAGATACGCAGTATTTT.

V usage is TRBV30 and J usage is TRBJ2-5; D call uncertain. V gave up 0 bases and J gave up 0 bases, with 5 bases separating them. CDR3 size: 13 residues. CDR1 GTSNPN and CDR2 SVGIG come from the germline V gene (reference sequence). The CDR3 nucleotides are TGTGCCTGGAGTGTCGGGTACCAAGAGACCCAGTACTTC. It encodes CAWSVGYQETQYF.

The chain carries TRBV6-6 and TRBJ2-7; tentatively, D is TRBD2 (6 bases). Germline values: CDR1 MNHNY, CDR2 SVGAGI (reference sequence). The V end lost 7 bases, the J end lost 3 bases, and 16 bases lay between the germline ends. The CDR3 contains 14 residues. Here the CDR3 DNA reads TGTGCCAGCACCTATAGCGGAGAATACTACGAGCAGTACTTC. Translating gives CASTYSGEYYEQYF.

The genes are TRBV29-1 and TRBJ2-5; D is perhaps TRBD2 (5 bases). The CDR3 length is 12 residues. V was cut by 8 bases and J by 2 bases, with 12 bases left in between. CDR1 is SQVTM and CDR2 is ANQGSEA in the germline V gene. The CDR3 loop is CSSRVSQETQYF. The CDR3 coding sequence is TGCAGCTCGAGGGTTTCACAAGAGACCCAGTACTTC.

The sample holds a few counts of this clone. This chain connects TRBV2 to TRBJ2-2; D remains ambiguous. Trimming cost V 4 bases and J 1 base, with 4 bases left between them. Germline lookup yields CDR1 SNHLY and CDR2 FYNNEI. CDR3 length equals 13 residues. DNA for the CDR3: TGTGCCAGCAGTGGACAGAACACCGGGGAGCTGTTTTTT. This translates into CASSGQNTGELFF.

The V call is TRBV11-2, the J call TRBJ1-3, with D perhaps TRBD1 (5 bases). The CDR3 is 17 residues long. Germline-derived CDR1 and CDR2 are SGHAT and FQNNGV. V shed 3 bases and J shed 0 bases, with 15 bases lying between them. The CDR3 sequence is CASSFNPRGGSGNTIYF. CDR3 DNA sequence: TGTGCCAGCAGCTTCAATCCCCGGGGGGGCTCTGGAAACACCATATATTTT. Complete variable domain (other parts from reference TRBV11-2 and TRBJ1-3): EAGVAQSPRYKIIEKRQSVAFWCNPISGHATLYWYQQILGQGPKLLIQFQNNGVVDDSQLPKDRFSAERLKGVDSTLKIQPAKLEDSAVYLCASSFNPRGGSGNTIYFGEGSWLTVV.

This clone was picked up a small number of times. This chain uses TRBV9 with TRBJ2-2, with D unclear. This CDR3 spans 15 amino acids. Germline CDR1 reads SGDLS; CDR2 reads YYNGEE. V dropped 0 bases and J dropped 3 bases, with 9 bases sitting between them. The CDR3 DNA sequence: TGTGCCAGCAGCGTAGCTGACTCGCACACCGGGGAGCTGTTTTTT. Translation: CASSVADSHTGELFF.

The chain uses TRBV5-6 and TRBJ2-7, with 8 bases lining up with TRBD1. The CDR3 is 16 amino acids. CDR1 is SGHDT, CDR2 YYEEEE, per germline. V was clipped by 1 base and J by 7 bases; unmatched bases: 13. Here the CDR3 reads CASSLFFAQGAREQYF. CDR3 in DNA: TGTGCCAGCAGCTTGTTTTTTGCCCAGGGGGCTCGGGAGCAGTACTTC.